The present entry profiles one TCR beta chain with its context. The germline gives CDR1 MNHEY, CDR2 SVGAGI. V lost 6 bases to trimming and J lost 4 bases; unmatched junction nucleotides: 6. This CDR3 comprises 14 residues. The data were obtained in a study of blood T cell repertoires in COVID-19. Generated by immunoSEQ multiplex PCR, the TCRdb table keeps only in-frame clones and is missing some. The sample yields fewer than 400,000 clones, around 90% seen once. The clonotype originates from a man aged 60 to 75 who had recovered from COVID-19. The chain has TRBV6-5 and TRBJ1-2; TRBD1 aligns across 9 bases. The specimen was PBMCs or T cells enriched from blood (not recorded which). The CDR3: CASRYRGLAYGYTF. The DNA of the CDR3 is TGTGCCAGCAGATACAGGGGGCTAGCCTATGGCTACACCTTC.